The rows below give T cell receptor beta chains drawn from one sample of a study of T cell responses to AZD1222 COVID-19 vaccine. TCRdb's copy holds only in-frame clones and misses some; the assay was immunoSEQ multiplex PCR. In the table there are 99,000 or so clones, over 90% of which are singletons. Sequences were derived from peripheral blood, sampled on day 0 of AZD1222 vaccination. These TCRs come from an adult in good health. Each CDR3 is given with its conserved first and last residue. D genes are given only for firm matches. Some rows mark clone size as missing; the rest say once, few, many or name a class of expanded clone.

J gene: TRBJ2-1; clone size: -; V gene: TRBV19; D gene: TRBD2; CDR3 DNA: TGTGCCAGTATCGGGACTAGCGGGAACAATGAGCAGTTCTTC; CDR3 protein: CASIGTSGNNEQFF
J gene: TRBJ2-3; clone size: -; V gene: TRBV11-3; D gene: -; CDR3 DNA: TGTGCCAGCAGCTCCGGGACTGGGAGGACAGATACGCAGTATTTT; CDR3 protein: CASSSGTGRTDTQYF
J gene: TRBJ1-1; clone size: -; V gene: TRBV5-1; D gene: -; CDR3 DNA: TGCGCCAGCAGCTTCGACAGGATGAACACTGAAGCTTTCTTT; CDR3 protein: CASSFDRMNTEAFF
J gene: TRBJ1-3; clone size: -; V gene: TRBV9; D gene: -; CDR3 DNA: TGTGCCAGCAGCCCCGGCGGGGAAGGAAACACCATATATTTT; CDR3 protein: CASSPGGEGNTIYF
J gene: TRBJ1-3; clone size: -; V gene: TRBV19; D gene: -; CDR3 DNA: TGTGCCAGTAGTATCCAGGGGTACTCTGGAAACACCATATATTTT; CDR3 protein: CASSIQGYSGNTIYF
J gene: TRBJ2-1; clone size: -; V gene: TRBV9; D gene: TRBD2; CDR3 DNA: TGTGCCAGCAGCGTAGGAACTAGCGGGACCACTGAGCAGTTCTTC; CDR3 protein: CASSVGTSGTTEQFF
J gene: TRBJ1-5; clone size: -; V gene: TRBV27; D gene: -; CDR3 DNA: TGTGCCAGCAGTTTATCGTCGGGCAATCAGCCCCAGCATTTT; CDR3 protein: CASSLSSGNQPQHF
J gene: TRBJ2-7; clone size: once; V gene: TRBV2; D gene: TRBD1; CDR3 DNA: TGTGCCAGCAGCGTGGGGACAGGAGGTATCGAGCAGTACTTC; CDR3 protein: CASSVGTGGIEQYF
J gene: TRBJ2-7; clone size: -; V gene: TRBV19; D gene: -; CDR3 DNA: TGTGCCAGTAGTCTATCGGGGGCGAGGAACTACGAGCAGTACTTC; CDR3 protein: CASSLSGARNYEQYF
J gene: TRBJ1-5; clone size: -; V gene: TRBV19; D gene: -; CDR3 DNA: TGTGCCAGTAGTATATCAGGGACAATGTGGAGCAATCAGCCCCAGCATTTT; CDR3 protein: CASSISGTMWSNQPQHF
J gene: TRBJ1-1; clone size: -; V gene: TRBV9; D gene: -; CDR3 DNA: TGTGCCAGCAGCATAGCACAGGGAGGCACTGAAGCTTTCTTT; CDR3 protein: CASSIAQGGTEAFF
J gene: TRBJ2-2; clone size: -; V gene: TRBV27; D gene: -; CDR3 DNA: TGTGCCAGCAGCCCTAGTTTTGCCGGGGAGCTGTTTTTT; CDR3 protein: CASSPSFAGELFF
J gene: TRBJ1-1; clone size: -; V gene: TRBV10-1; D gene: -; CDR3 DNA: TGCGCCAGCAGTGAGTCGAGTCGAGGGCTGGCTTTCTTT; CDR3 protein: CASSESSRGLAFF
J gene: TRBJ2-5; clone size: -; V gene: TRBV10-2; D gene: -; CDR3 DNA: TGCGCCAGCAGTGAGTCGGGTAGCGGAGGGGTAGAGACCCAGTACTTC; CDR3 protein: CASSESGSGGVETQYF
J gene: TRBJ1-6; clone size: -; V gene: TRBV4-3; D gene: -; CDR3 DNA: TGCGCCAGCAGCCAAGGGTACGGCTCACCCCTCCACTTT; CDR3 protein: CASSQGYGSPLHF
J gene: TRBJ2-7; clone size: few; V gene: TRBV3-1/TRBV3-2; D gene: -; CDR3 DNA: TGTGCCAGCAGCCAACACCAGGGAGAAAGCTCCTACGAGCAGTACTTC; CDR3 protein: CASSQHQGESSYEQYF
J gene: TRBJ1-1; clone size: -; V gene: TRBV19; D gene: TRBD1; CDR3 DNA: TGTGCCAGTAGTATAACACAGGGGGCGGAAGCTTTCTTT; CDR3 protein: CASSITQGAEAFF
J gene: TRBJ2-7; clone size: -; V gene: TRBV11-2; D gene: -; CDR3 DNA: TGTGCCAGCAGCATTGGACTTACCTACGAGCAGTACTTC; CDR3 protein: CASSIGLTYEQYF
J gene: TRBJ2-1; clone size: -; V gene: TRBV5-6; D gene: TRBD1; CDR3 DNA: TGTGCCAGCAGCGTACTCATGGGGCAGGGGGCCTACAATGAGCAGTTCTTC; CDR3 protein: CASSVLMGQGAYNEQFF
J gene: TRBJ2-7; clone size: once; V gene: TRBV4-3; D gene: -; CDR3 DNA: TGCGCCAGCAGCCAAGATATGACGGAAAGCTACGAGCAGTACTTC; CDR3 protein: CASSQDMTESYEQYF
J gene: TRBJ1-1; clone size: -; V gene: TRBV7-9; D gene: TRBD1; CDR3 DNA: TGTGCCAGCAGCCCTCGGACAGGGGGGAACACTGAAGCTTTCTTT; CDR3 protein: CASSPRTGGNTEAFF
J gene: TRBJ2-7; clone size: -; V gene: TRBV3-1/TRBV3-2; D gene: -; CDR3 DNA: TGTGCCAGCAGCCAAGACTTCCAGGGGGGCTACGAGCAGTACTTC; CDR3 protein: CASSQDFQGGYEQYF
J gene: TRBJ1-3; clone size: -; V gene: TRBV4-2; D gene: -; CDR3 DNA: TGTGCCAGCAGCCAAGAAGGGGGGGCGCGAGGAAACACCATATATTTT; CDR3 protein: CASSQEGGARGNTIYF
J gene: TRBJ1-1; clone size: -; V gene: TRBV7-8; D gene: -; CDR3 DNA: TGTGCCAGCAGCTTAGTAGGGAGAAGGGGCGGGACTGAAGCTTTCTTT; CDR3 protein: CASSLVGRRGGTEAFF
J gene: TRBJ1-4; clone size: -; V gene: TRBV27; D gene: -; CDR3 DNA: TGTGCCAGCAGTTTAATCGATAATGAAAAACTGTTTTTT; CDR3 protein: CASSLIDNEKLFF
J gene: TRBJ1-1; clone size: once; V gene: TRBV4-1; D gene: -; CDR3 DNA: TGCGCCAGCAGCCAAGGAGCCAGTGTGAACACTGAAGCTTTCTTT; CDR3 protein: CASSQGASVNTEAFF
J gene: TRBJ2-1; clone size: -; V gene: TRBV4-1; D gene: TRBD2; CDR3 DNA: TGCGCCAGCAGTCGTGTAGCGGGAGGGCTCGGTGAGCAGTTCTTC; CDR3 protein: CASSRVAGGLGEQFF
J gene: TRBJ2-1; clone size: -; V gene: TRBV7-9; D gene: TRBD2; CDR3 DNA: TGTGCCAGCAGCTTAGTGAGCGGACTGGGACTAGCCAATGAGCAGTTCTTC; CDR3 protein: CASSLVSGLGLANEQFF
J gene: TRBJ1-6; clone size: -; V gene: TRBV19; D gene: TRBD1; CDR3 DNA: TGTGCCAGTAGTCTGACAGGGACCAATTCACCCCTCCACTTT; CDR3 protein: CASSLTGTNSPLHF
J gene: TRBJ1-2; clone size: -; V gene: TRBV6-5; D gene: -; CDR3 DNA: TGTGCCAGCCGGGGGCCTGTTAACTATGGCTACACCTTC; CDR3 protein: CASRGPVNYGYTF
J gene: TRBJ2-1; clone size: -; V gene: TRBV7-2; D gene: -; CDR3 DNA: TGTGCCAGCAGCTTAGTTACGTCGGGGGGCGCGTACAATGAGCAGTTCTTC; CDR3 protein: CASSLVTSGGAYNEQFF
J gene: TRBJ2-5; clone size: once; V gene: TRBV6-2/TRBV6-3; D gene: TRBD2; CDR3 DNA: TGTGCCAGCAGTACCACGGGACTACAAGAGACCCAGTACTTC; CDR3 protein: CASSTTGLQETQYF
J gene: TRBJ2-2; clone size: -; V gene: TRBV18; D gene: -; CDR3 DNA: TGTGCCAGCTCAATGGAGAACACCGGGGAGCTGTTTTTT; CDR3 protein: CASSMENTGELFF
J gene: TRBJ2-3; clone size: -; V gene: TRBV6-1; D gene: -; CDR3 DNA: TGTGCCAGCAGTGAACCGGGCACAGATACGCAGTATTTT; CDR3 protein: CASSEPGTDTQYF
J gene: TRBJ1-2; clone size: -; V gene: TRBV7-9; D gene: -; CDR3 DNA: TGTGCCAGCGCTGGGACCAACTATGGCTACACCTTC; CDR3 protein: CASAGTNYGYTF
J gene: TRBJ2-3; clone size: once; V gene: TRBV10-2; D gene: TRBD2; CDR3 DNA: TGCGCCAGCATAGATAGCGGGAGGGCTGTAGATACGCAGTATTTT; CDR3 protein: CASIDSGRAVDTQYF
J gene: TRBJ1-1; clone size: -; V gene: TRBV6-5; D gene: -; CDR3 DNA: TGTGCCAGCAGTTACTCCGTAGACACTGAAGCTTTCTTT; CDR3 protein: CASSYSVDTEAFF
J gene: TRBJ1-2; clone size: -; V gene: TRBV4-3; D gene: -; CDR3 DNA: TGCGCCAGTAAGGGAGGGTTGAACTATGGCTACACCTTC; CDR3 protein: CASKGGLNYGYTF
J gene: TRBJ1-5; clone size: -; V gene: TRBV24-1; D gene: -; CDR3 DNA: TGTGCCACCAGTGATTCCACATTAAGCAATCAGCCCCAGCATTTT; CDR3 protein: CATSDSTLSNQPQHF
J gene: TRBJ1-1; clone size: -; V gene: TRBV27; D gene: -; CDR3 DNA: TGTGCCAGCAGTTCTTACACTGAAGCTTTCTTT; CDR3 protein: CASSSYTEAFF
J gene: TRBJ1-3; clone size: -; V gene: TRBV7-9; D gene: -; CDR3 DNA: TGTGCCAGCAGCCCGGAGGACACCATATATTTT; CDR3 protein: CASSPEDTIYF
J gene: TRBJ2-7; clone size: -; V gene: TRBV15; D gene: TRBD1; CDR3 DNA: TGTGCCACCAGCAGGGACAGGACTGCCTACGAGCAGTACTTC; CDR3 protein: CATSRDRTAYEQYF
J gene: TRBJ2-1; clone size: -; V gene: TRBV19; D gene: TRBD2; CDR3 DNA: TGTGCCAGTAGCAAGACTAGCGGGAGCTCCTACAATGAGCAGTTCTTC; CDR3 protein: CASSKTSGSSYNEQFF
J gene: TRBJ1-5; clone size: -; V gene: TRBV27; D gene: -; CDR3 DNA: TGTGCCAGCAGTTTTGCAGGGAGTAATCAGCCCCAGCATTTT; CDR3 protein: CASSFAGSNQPQHF
J gene: TRBJ1-5; clone size: -; V gene: TRBV2; D gene: -; CDR3 DNA: TGTGCCAGCAGTGACAACTCGCCAGGTCATCAGCCCCAGCATTTT; CDR3 protein: CASSDNSPGHQPQHF
J gene: TRBJ2-1; clone size: once; V gene: TRBV18; D gene: TRBD2; CDR3 DNA: TGTGCCAGCTCGTCCGGGACTAGAGGAGATGAGCAGTTCTTC; CDR3 protein: CASSSGTRGDEQFF
J gene: TRBJ1-1; clone size: -; V gene: TRBV6-5; D gene: TRBD1; CDR3 DNA: TGTGCCAGCAGTTACTCGGGACAGGGGAGCACTGAAGCTTTCTTT; CDR3 protein: CASSYSGQGSTEAFF
J gene: TRBJ2-7; clone size: -; V gene: TRBV5-1; D gene: TRBD2; CDR3 DNA: TGCGCCAGCAGCGTAACCAGCGGGACCTACGAGCAGTACTTC; CDR3 protein: CASSVTSGTYEQYF
J gene: TRBJ2-7; clone size: -; V gene: TRBV3-1/TRBV3-2; D gene: -; CDR3 DNA: TGTGCCAGCAGCCAAGAGGCAGGTAGTTCCGAGCAGTACTTC; CDR3 protein: CASSQEAGSSEQYF
J gene: TRBJ1-5; clone size: -; V gene: TRBV3-1/TRBV3-2; D gene: -; CDR3 DNA: TGTGCCAGCAGCCAAGAGGGGAATCAGCCCCAGCATTTT; CDR3 protein: CASSQEGNQPQHF
J gene: TRBJ2-1; clone size: few; V gene: TRBV5-1; D gene: -; CDR3 DNA: TGCGCCAGCAGCTTCGATGCGGGACTGGTTGAGCAGTTCTTC; CDR3 protein: CASSFDAGLVEQFF
J gene: TRBJ2-7; clone size: -; V gene: TRBV6-1; D gene: -; CDR3 DNA: TGTGCCAGCAGTGATCAACCGGTCAGGAGGAAGCAGTACTTC; CDR3 protein: CASSDQPVRRKQYF
J gene: TRBJ1-2; clone size: -; V gene: TRBV6-1; D gene: -; CDR3 DNA: TGTGCCAGCAGTGAAACTCCCAGCGCGACAGACGCGGATGGCTACACCTTC; CDR3 protein: CASSETPSATDADGYTF
J gene: TRBJ1-3; clone size: -; V gene: TRBV18; D gene: TRBD1; CDR3 DNA: TGTGCCAGCTCAGAGGGACAGGGCTCTGGAAACACCATATATTTT; CDR3 protein: CASSEGQGSGNTIYF
J gene: TRBJ2-2; clone size: once; V gene: TRBV7-2; D gene: -; CDR3 DNA: TGTGCCAGCAGCCCGTTAAACACCGGGGAGCTGTTTTTT; CDR3 protein: CASSPLNTGELFF